This record concerns one TCR beta chain sequence. The antigen remains undetermined. A junction end diverges from the germline sequence, so it may reflect a read error. The data belong to a study of shared clonotypes between healthy human individuals. Authors' methods: Junction-only sequences without quality scores came from ImmunoSEQ, so filtering differed. Clones were sequenced by immunoSEQ multiplex PCR, and TCRdb holds only the in-frame ones, with some missing. D and trimming come from the DNA, and the V and J calls and clone size come from that table. The sample yields about 2,500,000 clones, around 94% seen once. The study separated CD4+ cells into CD45RA+ naive and CD45RA-negative memory subsets. Study-wide points: Memory subsets generally showed lower estimated richness than naive subsets.

The CDR3 consists of 14 residues. Germline assignment: CDR1 SGHNT and CDR2 YYREEE (reference sequence). V usage is TRBV5-4 and J usage is TRBJ1-2; a possible D gene is TRBD1 (6 bases). This clonotype was sampled from a man aged 18 to 30 in good health. The specimen was naive CD4+ T cells sorted from blood. The subset is: CD45RA+ positively selected. The CDR3, as DNA: TGTGCCAGCACCTTGACAGGAGAAAACTATGGCTACACCTTC. It is translated as CASTLTGENYGYTF.